The 22 T cell receptor beta chains listed next were all sequenced from one sample in a study of regulatory T cells in long-lasting Graves disease. HTBI primers from iRepertoire and Arm-PCR of CDR3 regions yielded the TCR beta libraries. TCRdb independently ran MiXCR on the multiplex PCR reads; one entry per CDR3 protein. The sample has about 520,000 distinct CDR3 sequences, around 12% seen once; the top ten hold 8% to 10%. Specified time point: newly diagnosed GD, antithyroid drugs for less than 3 months. From RNA extracted from PBMCs, the TCR library was made. The sample was also linked to a second study, of T cells in Graves' hyperthyroidism and ophthalmopathy.

Source: peripheral blood mononuclear cells (PBMCs), taken at new diagnosis, from a patient treated with antithyroid drugs. These receptor sequences come from a woman between 25 and 40 years old with Graves disease.

V is TRBV5-1 and J is TRBJ2-2, with 7 bases identical to TRBD1. V dropped 0 bases and J dropped 1; count of bases not matched to a gene: 3. CDR3 length: 16 residues. Germline CDR1 reads SGHRS; CDR2 reads YFSETQ. CDR3: CASSLVGGVNTGELFF. The CDR3 DNA sequence: TGCGCCAGCAGCTTGGTAGGGGGCGTGAACACCGGGGAGCTGTTTTTT.

The CDR3 region is CASSIAATGGETQYF. CDR3 DNA sequence: TGTGCCAGTAGTATAGCGGCAACCGGCGGAGAGACCCAGTACTTC. The chain employs TRBV19 and TRBJ2-5, with unresolved D. Trimming left V 1 base short and J 4 bases short, with 13 bases between. CDR3 length: 15 amino acids. CDR1 is LNHDA, CDR2 SQIVND, per germline (reference sequence).

The chain joins TRBV15 to TRBJ1-5; TRBD1 is a possible D gene (6 bases). The CDR3 length is 12 residues. Trimming shortened V by 7 bases and J by 2 bases, and 6 bases separated the two germline ends. CDR1 is LNHNV and CDR2 is YYDKDF in the germline V gene (reference sequence). The CDR3 spells CATTGGNQPQHF. CDR3 in DNA: TGTGCCACCACAGGGGGCAATCAGCCCCAGCATTTT.

This clonotype has a handful of counts. The CDR3 loop is CASRLPPSDTIYF. CDR3 nucleotides: TGTGCCAGCAGGTTACCCCCCTCAGACACCATATATTTT. This chain connects TRBV28 to TRBJ1-3; unclear D gene. V was pared by 6 bases and J by 8 bases, with 14 bases between. The CDR3 consists of 13 residues. CDR1 MDHEN and CDR2 SYDVKM come from the germline V gene.

This clonotype was counted many times. This chain connects TRBV2 to TRBJ2-2; D is unclear. CDR3 length equals 14 residues. Trimming shortened V by 8 bases and J by 3 bases, and 13 bases separated the two germline ends. Germline loops: CDR1 SNHLY, CDR2 FYNNEI. DNA for the CDR3: TGTGCCAGCCAGGCAGCTCATCACACCGGGGAGCTGTTTTTT. This encodes CASQAAHHTGELFF.

The rearrangement joins TRBV28 to TRBJ2-7; 9 bases are a match to TRBD2. This CDR3 contains 14 residues. Germline V gene lookup returns CDR1 MDHEN and CDR2 SYDVKM. J was trimmed by 6 bases and V by 4 bases; bases with no gene match: 7. CDR3 sequence (DNA): TGTGCCAGCAGTTATCAGGGACTAGCCCGCGAGCAGTACTTC. Residues: CASSYQGLAREQYF.

The rearrangement uses TRBV5-1 and TRBJ1-2, with D possibly TRBD1 on 5 matching bases. V was clipped by 4 bases and J by 10 bases, with 14 bases between them. CDR3 length: 12 residues. The germline V gene encodes CDR1 SGHRS and CDR2 YFSETQ. CDR3 sequence reads: CASSRLGGNYTF. CDR3 in DNA: TGCGCCAGCAGCCGGCTCGGGGGGAACTACACCTTC.

This chain links TRBV29-1 with TRBJ2-7; 9 bases align to TRBD1. CDR3 size: 13 residues. With 6 bases clipped from V and 2 bases from J, the junction kept 5 bases outside the gene matches. The germline V gene has CDR1 SQVTM and CDR2 ANQGSEA. CDR3 residues: CSVQTGGTYEQYF. The CDR3 coding sequence is TGCAGCGTACAAACAGGGGGCACCTACGAGCAGTACTTC.

This clonotype was seen ten or more times. The V gene is TRBV6-2 or TRBV6-3, the J gene TRBJ2-1; 8 nucleotides line up with TRBD2. The V segment lost 7 bases and the J segment 0 bases; nucleotides outside the gene matches: 8. Germline V gene data show CDR1 as MNHEY and CDR2 as SVGEGT. The CDR3 contains 16 residues. CDR3 in DNA: TGTGCCAGCACGAGTCCGAGCGGGAGCTCCTACAATGAGCAGTTCTTC. It is translated as CASTSPSGSSYNEQFF.

This clonotype was seen repeatedly, ten times or more. The V call is TRBV20-1, the J call TRBJ2-3; 8 bases map to TRBD1. Germline V gene data show CDR1 as DFQATT and CDR2 as SNEGSKA (reference sequence). The CDR3 sequence is 15 residues long. V shed 6 bases and J 6 bases; nucleotides not matched to a gene: 14. The CDR3 DNA reads as TGCAGTGCCCCACGACAGGGGTCGGTCTCGGATACGCAGTATTTT. This sequence encodes CSAPRQGSVSDTQYF.

This clonotype was counted at least ten times. The gene calls are TRBV12-3 or TRBV12-4 and TRBJ2-1; TRBD1 might be the D (6 bases). V was trimmed by 7 bases and J by 6 bases, leaving 13 bases between them. The CDR3 is made up of 13 amino acids. CDR3 residues: CASIGGIANEQFF. The CDR3 DNA is TGTGCCAGCATAGGGGGAATCGCCAATGAGCAGTTCTTC.

For the CDR3, the DNA is TGTGCCAGCGGTAGGGGCGGATATGGCTACACCTTC. Its translation: CASGRGGYGYTF. The gene calls are TRBV14 and TRBJ1-2, with D maybe TRBD1 (5 bases). The germline CDR1 and CDR2 sequences are SGHDN and FVKESK. CDR3 length equals 12 residues. The germline V and J ends were trimmed by 8 bases and 5 bases, with 12 bases remaining between them.

A few counts support this clonotype. This chain connects TRBV5-1 to TRBJ1-1; 8 bases line up with TRBD1. V was clipped by 6 bases and J by 0 bases; unmatched bases: 7. Germline CDR1 SGHRS, CDR2 YFSETQ. The CDR3 is 15 residues long. CDR3: CASTRTGQMNTEAFF. DNA for the CDR3: TGCGCCAGCACCCGGACAGGGCAGATGAACACTGAAGCTTTCTTT.

The table lists this clonotype with a few counts. The CDR3 region is CASSYQGRSSSYNEQFF. CDR3 nucleotides: TGTGCCAGCAGTTACCAGGGCAGATCCTCCTCCTACAATGAGCAGTTCTTC. The genes are TRBV6-2 or TRBV6-3 and TRBJ2-1; D perhaps matches TRBD1 (5 bases). The CDR3 spans 17 residues. Germline CDR1 and CDR2: MNHEY and SVGEGT. V lost 2 bases and J 0 bases, leaving 14 bases between the germline ends.

This clonotype was found a few times. V gene TRBV7-2 combines with J gene TRBJ2-4; D is undetermined. The germline V gene has CDR1 SGHTA and CDR2 FQGNSA. Trimming left V 1 base short and J 3 bases short, with 19 bases between. This CDR3 has 18 amino acids. The CDR3 sequence: CASSLVPDSRVSKNIQYF. DNA of the CDR3: TGTGCCAGCAGCTTAGTTCCCGACTCCCGGGTTAGCAAAAACATTCAGTACTTC.

A word on this clonotype: One base away lies a much larger clone, so this may be a sequencing read error. The V gene is TRBV6-2 or TRBV6-3, the J gene TRBJ2-3, with 12 bases that match TRBD2. CDR3 length equals 17 residues. The germline V gene encodes CDR1 MNHEY and CDR2 SVGEGT. The V gene end was trimmed by 8 bases and the J gene end by 4 bases; junction bases not matched to a gene: 13. The CDR3 reads CASGFRRASGRADTQYF. CDR3 bases: TGTGCCAGCGGTTTTAGGAGGGCTAGCGGGAGGGCAGATACGCAGTATTTT.

On this clonotype itself: A much larger clone differs by one base, so this may be a read error. The chain employs TRBV28 and TRBJ2-1; D remains unclear. From germline, CDR1 is MDHEN and CDR2 SYDVKM. CDR3 size: 12 residues. CDR3 in DNA: TGTGTCAGCACCTCGCCCCCAGTTGAGCAGTTCTTC. It is translated as CVSTSPPVEQFF.

This clonotype was counted only a few times. The chain combines TRBV5-8 with TRBJ2-7, with D possibly TRBD1 on 6 matching bases. V lost 4 bases and J 4 bases, leaving 18 bases between the germline ends. Germline-derived CDR1 and CDR2 are SGHTS and YDEGEE. The CDR3 is 15 residues long. CDR3 sequence (DNA): TGTGCCAGCAGCCCGGGACAAACGACGAGATACGAGCAGTACTTC. Translated: CASSPGQTTRYEQYF.

The sample holds a few counts of this clonotype. The V call is TRBV6-2 or TRBV6-3, the J call TRBJ2-7, with D perhaps being TRBD1 or TRBD2 (5 bases each). The CDR3 runs 15 residues. From germline, CDR1 is MNHEY and CDR2 SVGEGT. The V and J ends lost 0 bases and 5 bases respectively, with 14 bases between them. CDR3 nucleotides: TGTGCCAGCAGTTACTCGGTGCAGGGAGTCCACGAGCAGTACTTC. Protein product: CASSYSVQGVHEQYF.

The rearrangement uses TRBV5-6 and TRBJ2-2, with TRBD2 identical over 7 bases. CDR1 is SGHDT and CDR2 is YYEEEE in the germline V gene. This CDR3 region has 16 residues. V dropped 2 bases and J dropped 0; count of bases not matched to a gene: 4. The chain's CDR3 is CASSFSSGANTGELFF. The CDR3 region has the DNA TGTGCCAGCAGCTTTTCTAGCGGAGCGAACACCGGGGAGCTGTTTTTT.

This clonotype was observed a few times. This chain links TRBV18 with TRBJ2-7; D is ambiguous. CDR1 is KGHSH and CDR2 is LQKENI in the germline V gene. The CDR3 runs 14 residues. V was pared by 3 bases and J by 0 bases, with 9 bases between. The CDR3 region has the DNA TGTGCCAGCTCACCGAACCGGGTCTCCTACGAGCAGTACTTC. This translates into CASSPNRVSYEQYF. Full variable domain (outside the CDR3, taken from reference TRBV18 and TRBJ2-7): NAGVMQNPRHLVRRRGQEARLRCSPMKGHSHVYWYRQLPEEGLKFMVYLQKENIIDESGMPKERFSAEFPKEGPSILRIQQVVRGDSAAYFCASSPNRVSYEQYFGPGTRLTVT.

This clonotype was detected many times. The J gene is TRBJ2-7, the V gene TRBV11-2; 9 bases map to TRBD1. CDR3 length: 16 residues. The trim removed 4 bases at V and 3 bases at J, leaving 10 bases unmatched. Germline lookup yields CDR1 SGHAT and CDR2 FQNNGV. The CDR3 here is CASSSNRGPDYYEQYF. The CDR3 nucleotides are TGTGCCAGCAGCTCGAACAGGGGGCCTGACTACTACGAGCAGTACTTC.